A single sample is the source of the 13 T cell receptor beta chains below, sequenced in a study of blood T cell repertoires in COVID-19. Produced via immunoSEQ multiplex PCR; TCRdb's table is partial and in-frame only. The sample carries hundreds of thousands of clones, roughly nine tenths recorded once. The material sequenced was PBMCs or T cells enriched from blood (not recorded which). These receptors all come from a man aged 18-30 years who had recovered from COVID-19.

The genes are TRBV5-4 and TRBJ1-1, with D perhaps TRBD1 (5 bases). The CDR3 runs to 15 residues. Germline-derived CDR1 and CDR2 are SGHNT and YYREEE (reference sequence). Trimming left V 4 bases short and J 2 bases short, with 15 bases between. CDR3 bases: TGTGCCAGCAGCCAAAATCCTCAGGGCAACACTGAAGCTTTCTTT. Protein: CASSQNPQGNTEAFF.

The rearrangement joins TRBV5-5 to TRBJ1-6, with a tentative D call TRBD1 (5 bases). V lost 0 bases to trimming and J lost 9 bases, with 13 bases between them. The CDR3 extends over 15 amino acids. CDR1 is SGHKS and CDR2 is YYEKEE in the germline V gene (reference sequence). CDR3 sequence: CASSLGGSGGSPLHF. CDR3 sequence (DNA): TGTGCCAGCAGCTTGGGGGGGTCGGGAGGTTCACCCCTCCACTTT.

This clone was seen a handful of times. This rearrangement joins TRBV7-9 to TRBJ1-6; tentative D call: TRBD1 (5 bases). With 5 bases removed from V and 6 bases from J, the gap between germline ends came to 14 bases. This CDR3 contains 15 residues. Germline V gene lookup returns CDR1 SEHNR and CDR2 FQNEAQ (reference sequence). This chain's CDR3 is CASSPRGGVNSPLHF. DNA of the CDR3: TGTGCCAGCAGCCCTCGGGGAGGGGTTAATTCACCCCTCCACTTT.

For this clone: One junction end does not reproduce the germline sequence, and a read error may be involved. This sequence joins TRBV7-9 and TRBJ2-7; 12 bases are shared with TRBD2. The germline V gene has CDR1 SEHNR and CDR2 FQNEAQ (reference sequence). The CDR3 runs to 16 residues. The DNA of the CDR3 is TGTGCCAGCAGCATATGGACTAGCGGGAACTCCAACGAGCAGTACTTC. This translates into CASSIWTSGNSNEQYF.

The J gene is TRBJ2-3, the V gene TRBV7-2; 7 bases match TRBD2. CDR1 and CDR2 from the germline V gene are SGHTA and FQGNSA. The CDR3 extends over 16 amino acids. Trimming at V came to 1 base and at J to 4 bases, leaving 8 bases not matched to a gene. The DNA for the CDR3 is TGTGCCAGCAGCTTAGGAGCGGGACCACCTCCAGATACGCAGTATTTT. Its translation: CASSLGAGPPPDTQYF. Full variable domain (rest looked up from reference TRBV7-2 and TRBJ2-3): GAGVSQSPSNKVTEKGKDVELRCDPISGHTALYWYRQSLGQGLEFLIYFQGNSAPDKSGLPSDRFSAERTGGSVSTLTIQRTQQEDSAVYLCASSLGAGPPPDTQYFGPGTRLTVL.

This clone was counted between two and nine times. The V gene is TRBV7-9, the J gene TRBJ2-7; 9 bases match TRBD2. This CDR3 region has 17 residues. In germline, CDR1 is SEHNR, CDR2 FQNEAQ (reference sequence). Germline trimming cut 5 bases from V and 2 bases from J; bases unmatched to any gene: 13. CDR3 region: CASSAGGKGRSPYEQYF. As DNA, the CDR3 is TGTGCCAGCAGCGCGGGGGGGAAAGGGCGAAGCCCCTACGAGCAGTACTTC.

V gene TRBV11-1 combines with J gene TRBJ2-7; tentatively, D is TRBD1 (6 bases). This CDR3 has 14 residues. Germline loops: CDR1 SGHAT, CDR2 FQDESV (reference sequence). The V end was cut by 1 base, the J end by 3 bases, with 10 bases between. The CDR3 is CASSLGDTGYEQYF. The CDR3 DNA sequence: TGTGCCAGCAGCTTAGGGGACACGGGCTACGAGCAGTACTTC.

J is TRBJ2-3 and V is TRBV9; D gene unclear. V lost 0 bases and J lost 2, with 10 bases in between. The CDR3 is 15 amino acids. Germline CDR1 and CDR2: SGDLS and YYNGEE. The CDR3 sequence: CASSVASGATDTQYF. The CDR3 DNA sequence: TGTGCCAGCAGCGTAGCTTCGGGTGCCACAGATACGCAGTATTTT.

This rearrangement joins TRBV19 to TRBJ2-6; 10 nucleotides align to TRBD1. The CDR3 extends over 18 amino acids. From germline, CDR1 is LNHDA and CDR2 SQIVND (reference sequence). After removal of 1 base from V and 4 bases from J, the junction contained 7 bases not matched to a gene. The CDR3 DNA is TGTGCCAGTAGTATAGCGACAGGGGGCTCACCCGGGGCCAACGTCCTGACTTTC. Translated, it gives CASSIATGGSPGANVLTF.

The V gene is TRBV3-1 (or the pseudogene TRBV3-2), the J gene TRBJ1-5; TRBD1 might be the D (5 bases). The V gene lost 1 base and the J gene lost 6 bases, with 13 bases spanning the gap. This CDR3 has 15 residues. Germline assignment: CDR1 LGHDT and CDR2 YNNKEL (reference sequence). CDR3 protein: CASSQVQGVGQPQHF. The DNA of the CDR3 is TGTGCCAGCAGCCAAGTTCAAGGGGTCGGTCAGCCCCAGCATTTT.

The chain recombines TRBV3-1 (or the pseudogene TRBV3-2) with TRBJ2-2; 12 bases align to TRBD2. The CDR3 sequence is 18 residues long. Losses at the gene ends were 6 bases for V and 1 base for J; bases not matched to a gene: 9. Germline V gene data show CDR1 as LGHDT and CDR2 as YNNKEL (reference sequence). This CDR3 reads CASRGLAGPPLNTGELFF. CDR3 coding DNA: TGTGCCAGCAGGGGACTAGCGGGCCCTCCATTGAACACCGGGGAGCTGTTTTTT.

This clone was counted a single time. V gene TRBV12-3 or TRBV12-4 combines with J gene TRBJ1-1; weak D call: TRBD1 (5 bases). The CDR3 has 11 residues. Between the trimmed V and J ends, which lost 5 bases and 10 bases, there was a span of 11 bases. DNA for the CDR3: TGTGCCAGCAGTAACCAGGGTAGAGCTTTCTTT. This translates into CASSNQGRAFF.

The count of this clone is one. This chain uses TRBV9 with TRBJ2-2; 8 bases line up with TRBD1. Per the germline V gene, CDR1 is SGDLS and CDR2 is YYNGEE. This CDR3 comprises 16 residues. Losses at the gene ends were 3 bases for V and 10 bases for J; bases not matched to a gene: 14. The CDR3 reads CASSETPLRGHEELFF. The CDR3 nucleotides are TGTGCCAGCAGCGAGACCCCACTCAGGGGGCATGAGGAGCTGTTTTTT.